The text below deals with one TCR beta chain. What it binds is unknown. These data are taken from a study of cytomegalovirus exposure and HLA in healthy donors. As for the study in general: In terms of ancestry, the Caucasian-associated cluster contained 75% to 90% of the approximately 400 genotyped donors.

Study-wide findings and caveats: Whilst most TCR sequences proved rare, a subset of public TCRs occurred across many donors. In a later analysis, parvovirus B19, influenza, CMV and Epstein-Barr virus appeared linked to several top co-occurrence clusters. The listing of roughly 160 TCR beta chains classed them as cytomegalovirus-associated.

Use of 60 Vbeta and 13 Jbeta primers characterized the PCR. Sequencing was performed with immunoSEQ multiplex PCR; in TCRdb, only in-frame clones are kept and a portion is missing. Found here are about 150,000 clones, 70% to 90% of them singletons; the top ten hold approximately 4.2%. This CDR3 is 13 amino acids long. Trimming pared 1 base from V and 5 bases from J, leaving 6 bases between. The V gene's germline CDR1 is MDHEN and CDR2 SYDVKM. V is TRBV28 and J is TRBJ1-5; D is unresolved. This receptor was taken from a woman in her forties in good health and CMV-seropositive. Sequenced input: PBMCs. Written as DNA, the CDR3 is TGTGCCAGCAGTTTATCCTTATATCAGCCCCAGCATTTT. Amino acid sequence: CASSLSLYQPQHF.